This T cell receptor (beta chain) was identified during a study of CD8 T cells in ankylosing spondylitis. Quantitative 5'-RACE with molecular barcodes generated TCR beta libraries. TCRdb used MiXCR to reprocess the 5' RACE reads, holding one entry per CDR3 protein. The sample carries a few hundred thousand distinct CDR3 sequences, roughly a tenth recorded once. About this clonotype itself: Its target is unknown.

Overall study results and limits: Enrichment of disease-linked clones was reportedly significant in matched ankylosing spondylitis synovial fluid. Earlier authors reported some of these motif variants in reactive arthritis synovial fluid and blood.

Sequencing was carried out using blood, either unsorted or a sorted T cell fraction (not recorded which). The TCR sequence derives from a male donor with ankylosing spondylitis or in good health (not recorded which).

The CDR3 reads CSATRSLQGQPQHF. The CDR3, as DNA: TGCAGTGCTACCCGATCCCTACAGGGTCAGCCCCAGCATTTT. The rearrangement uses TRBV20-1 and TRBJ1-5; possible D gene TRBD1, 6 bases. Trimming pared 4 bases from V and 6 bases from J, leaving 16 bases between. The CDR3 loop spans 14 amino acids. Per germline, CDR1 DFQATT and CDR2 SNEGSKA (reference sequence).